Shown below are 11 T cell receptor beta chains from a single sample sequenced in a study of T cell responses to AZD1222 COVID-19 vaccine. Method: immunoSEQ multiplex PCR; TCRdb's copy keeps in-frame clones and lacks some. The sample comprises around 160,000 clones, approximately 78% of which are singletons, and 4.1% rests with the top ten. This material consisted of peripheral blood, taken on day 0 of MenACWY control vaccination. The source of these receptors is an adult in good health.

This clone appeared a few times. The chain is built from TRBV5-5 and TRBJ1-2; D is possibly TRBD1 (6 bases). Germline CDR1 is SGHKS and CDR2 is YYEKEE (reference sequence). This CDR3 comprises 15 residues. The V gene lost 0 bases and the J gene lost 8 bases, with 17 bases spanning the gap. CDR3 sequence: CASSLVPLGQRGYTF. The CDR3 DNA reads as TGTGCCAGCAGCTTGGTCCCGCTCGGACAGCGGGGCTACACCTTC. Looking up the rest from reference TRBV5-5 and TRBJ1-2 gives the full variable domain: DAGVTQSPTHLIKTRGQQVTLRCSPISGHKSVSWYQQVLGQGPQFIFQYYEKEERGRGNFPDRFSARQFPNYSSELNVNALLLGDSALYLCASSLVPLGQRGYTFGSGTRLTVV.

The rearrangement uses TRBV5-5 and TRBJ1-5; possible D gene TRBD1, 6 bases. In germline, CDR1 is SGHKS, CDR2 YYEKEE (reference sequence). V was shortened by 3 bases and J by 5 bases, with 18 bases between the two germline ends. CDR3 length: 16 amino acids. This CDR3 is CASSSTRPGGDQPQHF. In DNA, the CDR3 is TGTGCCAGCAGCTCCACCCGACCGGGGGGCGATCAGCCCCAGCATTTT.

The chain combines TRBV3-1 (or the pseudogene TRBV3-2) with TRBJ1-1, with D possibly being TRBD1 (6 bases). This CDR3 contains 11 residues. Germline CDR1 LGHDT, CDR2 YNNKEL (reference sequence). Deletions cut 7 bases from V and 4 bases from J, with 7 bases between. In nucleotides, the CDR3 is TGTGCCAGCATCAGGGGCACTGAAGCTTTCTTT. Translating it yields CASIRGTEAFF.

The chain links TRBV6-5 to TRBJ1-2, with 7 bases fitting TRBD1. V shed 6 bases and J 4 bases; nucleotides not matched to a gene: 5. The germline gives CDR1 MNHEY, CDR2 SVGAGI. This CDR3 comprises 13 residues. The CDR3 nucleotides are TGTGCCAGCAGAGACAGGGTAGCCTATGGCTACACCTTC. Protein: CASRDRVAYGYTF.

The J gene is TRBJ1-5, the V gene TRBV7-9; D is undetermined. Between the trimmed V and J ends, which lost 4 bases and 6 bases, there was a span of 7 bases. The length of the CDR3 is 12 residues. Germline CDR1 is SEHNR and CDR2 is FQNEAQ (reference sequence). DNA for the CDR3: TGTGCCAGCAGCTGGGAGGGTCAGCCCCAGCATTTT. This codes for CASSWEGQPQHF.

The gene calls are TRBV11-2 and TRBJ2-7; possibly TRBD1 for D (6 bases). This CDR3 is 14 amino acids long. The V end was cut by 5 bases, the J end by 4 bases, with 15 bases between. Germline V gene lookup returns CDR1 SGHAT and CDR2 FQNNGV. CDR3 region: CASSASTGRYEQYV. For the CDR3, the DNA is TGTGCCAGCAGCGCCTCGACAGGCCGTTACGAGCAGTACGTC.

The chain recombines TRBV4-2 with TRBJ2-1; 9 bases fit TRBD2. Germline lookup yields CDR1 LGHNA and CDR2 YNFKEQ. Trimming took 1 base from V and 7 from J; bases not matched to a gene: 5. CDR3 length equals 15 residues. CDR3: CASSQGAGGMNEQFF. The CDR3 DNA follows: TGTGCCAGCAGCCAAGGGGCGGGGGGGATGAATGAGCAGTTCTTC.

This clone appeared a single time. The chain links TRBV7-9 to TRBJ2-5; D not certain. The CDR3 runs 15 residues. Deletions cut 3 bases from V and 1 base from J, with 12 bases between. Germline V CDR1 and CDR2: SEHNR, FQNEAQ (reference sequence). CDR3 nucleotides: TGTGCCAGCAGCTTCGTATCCTTACCCCAAGAGACCCAGTACTTC. Encoded protein: CASSFVSLPQETQYF.

The chain couples TRBV7-2 to TRBJ2-1; 11 positions agree with TRBD2. CDR3 size: 16 residues. V shed 2 bases, J shed 9 bases, and the junction held 9 bases outside the gene matches. Germline V lookup: CDR1 SGHTA, CDR2 FQGNSA. The CDR3 sequence is CASSLTLAGGGGEQFF. As DNA, the CDR3 is TGTGCCAGCAGCTTAACTCTAGCGGGGGGCGGGGGTGAGCAGTTCTTC.

The count of this clone is one. CDR3 sequence (DNA): TGCGCCAGCAGCTTACCCAGGGTCCCCAACACTGAAGCTTTCTTT. Residues: CASSLPRVPNTEAFF. V usage is TRBV5-1 and J usage is TRBJ1-1; possible D gene TRBD1, 5 bases. CDR1 is SGHRS and CDR2 is YFSETQ in the germline V gene. The length of the CDR3 is 15 residues. Trimming pared 2 bases from V and 2 bases from J, leaving 13 bases between. Using reference TRBV5-1 and TRBJ1-1 for the parts outside the CDR3, the full variable domain is KAGVTQTPRYLIKTRGQQVTLSCSPISGHRSVSWYQQTPGQGLQFLFEYFSETQRNKGNFPGRFSGRQFSNSRSEMNVSTLELGDSALYLCASSLPRVPNTEAFFGQGTRLTVV.

The CDR3 region is CASSQDPQSGSGEKLFF. CDR3 sequence (DNA): TGTGCCAGCAGCCAAGATCCACAGTCGGGCAGCGGTGAAAAACTGTTTTTT. This rearrangement joins TRBV4-2 to TRBJ1-4; D not resolved. Trimming shortened V by 0 bases and J by 7 bases, and 18 bases separated the two germline ends. Germline-derived CDR1 and CDR2 are LGHNA and YNFKEQ. This CDR3 is built from 17 residues.